Here is one T cell receptor beta chain with its context. The trim removed 5 bases at V and 5 bases at J, leaving 13 bases unmatched. The germline CDR1 and CDR2 sequences are MGHRA and YSYEKL. The CDR3 has 16 amino acids. Method: immunoSEQ multiplex PCR; TCRdb's copy keeps in-frame clones and lacks some. The sample holds 20,000 to 25,000 clones; around 80% are singletons and the top ten take less than 50%. This sample is part of a study of PD-1 blockade in classical Hodgkin lymphoma. In every patient, relapse followed autologous stem cell transplantation, while exposure to brentuximab vedotin differed.

The J gene is TRBJ2-7, the V gene TRBV4-1; 9 nucleotides align to TRBD1. The sample was peripheral blood mononuclear cells (PBMCs), taken before the second cycle of nivolumab. The receptor was isolated from a human donor with classical Hodgkin lymphoma. The CDR3 loop reads CASSFEYMDRGDEQYF. As DNA, the CDR3 is TGCGCCAGCAGCTTTGAATATATGGACAGGGGAGACGAGCAGTACTTC.